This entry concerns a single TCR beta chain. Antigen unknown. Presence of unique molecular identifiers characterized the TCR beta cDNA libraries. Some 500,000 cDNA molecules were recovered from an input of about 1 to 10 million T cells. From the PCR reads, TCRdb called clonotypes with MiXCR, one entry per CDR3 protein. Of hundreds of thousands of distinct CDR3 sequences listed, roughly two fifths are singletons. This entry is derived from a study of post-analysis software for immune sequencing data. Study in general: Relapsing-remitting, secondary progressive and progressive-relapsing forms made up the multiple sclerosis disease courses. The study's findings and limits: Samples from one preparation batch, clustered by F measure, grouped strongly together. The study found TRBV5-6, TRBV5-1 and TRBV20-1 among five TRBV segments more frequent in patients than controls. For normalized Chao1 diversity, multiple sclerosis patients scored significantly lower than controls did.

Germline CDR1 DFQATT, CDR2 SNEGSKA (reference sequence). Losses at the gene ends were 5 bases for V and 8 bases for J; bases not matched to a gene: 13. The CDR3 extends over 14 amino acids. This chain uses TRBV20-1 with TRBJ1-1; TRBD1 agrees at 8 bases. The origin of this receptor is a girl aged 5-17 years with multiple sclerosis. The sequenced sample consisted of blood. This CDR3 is CSAASGQGAPEAFF. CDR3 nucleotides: TGCAGTGCTGCGTCTGGTCAGGGGGCCCCCGAAGCTTTCTTT.